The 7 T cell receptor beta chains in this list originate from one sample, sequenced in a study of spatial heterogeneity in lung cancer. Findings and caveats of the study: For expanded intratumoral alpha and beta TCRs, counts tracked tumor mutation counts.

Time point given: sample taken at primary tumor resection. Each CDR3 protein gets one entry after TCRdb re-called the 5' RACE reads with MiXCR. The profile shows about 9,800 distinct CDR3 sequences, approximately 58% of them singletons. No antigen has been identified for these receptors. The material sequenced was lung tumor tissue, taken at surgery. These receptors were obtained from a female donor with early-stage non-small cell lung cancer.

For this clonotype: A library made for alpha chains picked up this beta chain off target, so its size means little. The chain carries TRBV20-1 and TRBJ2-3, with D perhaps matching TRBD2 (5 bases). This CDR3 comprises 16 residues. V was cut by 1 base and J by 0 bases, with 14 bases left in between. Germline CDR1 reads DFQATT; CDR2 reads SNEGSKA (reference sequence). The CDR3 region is CSARAPTTLSTDTQYF. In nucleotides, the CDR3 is TGCAGTGCTAGAGCCCCGACTACCCTTAGCACAGATACGCAGTATTTT.

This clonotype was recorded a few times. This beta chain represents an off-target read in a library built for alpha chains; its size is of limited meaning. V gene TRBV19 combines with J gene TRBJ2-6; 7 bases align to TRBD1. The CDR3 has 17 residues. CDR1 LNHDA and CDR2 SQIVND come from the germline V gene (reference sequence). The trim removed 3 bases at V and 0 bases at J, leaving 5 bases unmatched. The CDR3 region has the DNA TGTGCCAGTAGTATCGGGACAGCACTCTCTGGGGCCAACGTCCTGACTTTC. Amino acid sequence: CASSIGTALSGANVLTF.

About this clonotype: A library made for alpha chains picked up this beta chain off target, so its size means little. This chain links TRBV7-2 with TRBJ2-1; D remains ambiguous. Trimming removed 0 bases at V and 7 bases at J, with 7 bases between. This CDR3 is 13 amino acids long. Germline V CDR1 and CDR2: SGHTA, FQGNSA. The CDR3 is CASSLAPWNEQFF. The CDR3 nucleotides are TGTGCCAGCAGCTTAGCGCCCTGGAATGAGCAGTTCTTC.

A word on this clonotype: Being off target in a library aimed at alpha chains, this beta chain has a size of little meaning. In DNA, the CDR3 is TGTGCCAGCAGCTTTCTCCGCACTGAAGCTTTCTTT. Protein sequence: CASSFLRTEAFF. The chain carries TRBV7-9 and TRBJ1-1, with D uncertain. The V end lost 3 bases, the J end lost 4 bases, and 6 bases lay between the germline ends. Germline V gene sequence: CDR1 SEHNR, CDR2 FQNEAQ (reference sequence). CDR3 length: 12 residues.

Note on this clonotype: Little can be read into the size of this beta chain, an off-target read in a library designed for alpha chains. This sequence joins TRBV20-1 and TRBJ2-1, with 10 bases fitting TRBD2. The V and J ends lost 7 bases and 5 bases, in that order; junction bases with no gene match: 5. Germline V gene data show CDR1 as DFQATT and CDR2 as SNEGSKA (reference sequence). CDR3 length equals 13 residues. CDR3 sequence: CSVGLAAHNEQFF. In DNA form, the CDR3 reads TGCAGTGTCGGACTAGCGGCCCACAATGAGCAGTTCTTC.

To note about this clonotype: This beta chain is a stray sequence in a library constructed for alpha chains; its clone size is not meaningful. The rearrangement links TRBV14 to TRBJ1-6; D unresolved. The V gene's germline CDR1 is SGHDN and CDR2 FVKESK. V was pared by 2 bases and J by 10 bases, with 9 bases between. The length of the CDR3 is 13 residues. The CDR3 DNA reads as TGTGCCAGCAGCCAAATATTCAAATCACCCCTCCACTTT. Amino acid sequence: CASSQIFKSPLHF.

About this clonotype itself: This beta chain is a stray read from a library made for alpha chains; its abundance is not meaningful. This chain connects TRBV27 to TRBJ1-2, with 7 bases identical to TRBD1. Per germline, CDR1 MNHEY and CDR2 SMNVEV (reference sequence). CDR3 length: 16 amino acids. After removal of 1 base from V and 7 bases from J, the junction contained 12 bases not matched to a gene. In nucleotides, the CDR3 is TGTGCCAGCAGTTTATTCTCCCTTAGGGGGCGCGTTGGCTACACCTTC. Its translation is CASSLFSLRGRVGYTF.